The T cell receptor (beta chain) under discussion was sequenced for a study of T cell responses to AZD1222 COVID-19 vaccine. The V end was cut by 5 bases, the J end by 4 bases, with 13 bases between. Germline V gives CDR1 SGHNT, CDR2 YYREEE (reference sequence). CDR3 size: 15 residues. Clones were sequenced by immunoSEQ multiplex PCR, and TCRdb holds only the in-frame ones, with some missing. The sample carries 150,000 to 200,000 clones, over 90% recorded once. This clone was seen a single time. Here the sequenced sample was peripheral blood, taken 28 days after the second AZD1222 dose. This TCR was recovered from an adult who received the AZD1222 COVID-19 vaccine. The J gene is TRBJ1-6, the V gene TRBV5-4; possible D gene TRBD1, 6 bases. The CDR3 region has the DNA TGTGCCAGCAGGCCTGGGACATCTTATAATTCACCCCTCCACTTT. It specifies CASRPGTSYNSPLHF.